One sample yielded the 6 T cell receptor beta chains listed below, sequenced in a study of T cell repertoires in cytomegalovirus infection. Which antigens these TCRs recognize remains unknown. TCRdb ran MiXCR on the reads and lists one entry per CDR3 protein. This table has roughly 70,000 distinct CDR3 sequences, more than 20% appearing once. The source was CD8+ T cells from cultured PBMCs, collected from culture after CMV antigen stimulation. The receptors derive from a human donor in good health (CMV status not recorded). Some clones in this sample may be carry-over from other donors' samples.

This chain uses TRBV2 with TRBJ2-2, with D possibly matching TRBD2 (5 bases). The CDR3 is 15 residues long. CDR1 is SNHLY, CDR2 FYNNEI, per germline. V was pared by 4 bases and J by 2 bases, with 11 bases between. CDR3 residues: CASSAGFSNTGELFF. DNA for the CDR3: TGTGCCAGCAGTGCGGGGTTCTCTAACACCGGGGAGCTGTTTTTT.

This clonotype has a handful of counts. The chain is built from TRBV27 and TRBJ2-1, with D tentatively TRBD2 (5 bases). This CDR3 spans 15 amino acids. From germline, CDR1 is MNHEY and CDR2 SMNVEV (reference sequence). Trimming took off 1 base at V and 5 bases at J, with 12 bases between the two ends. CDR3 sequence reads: CASSLYAGYNNEQFF. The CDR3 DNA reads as TGTGCCAGCAGTTTATACGCGGGCTACAACAATGAGCAGTTCTTC.

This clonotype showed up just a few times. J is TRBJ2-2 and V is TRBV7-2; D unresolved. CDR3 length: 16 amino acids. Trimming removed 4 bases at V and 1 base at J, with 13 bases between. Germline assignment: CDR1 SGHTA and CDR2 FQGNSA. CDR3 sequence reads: CASSSRTALNTGELFF. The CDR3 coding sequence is TGTGCCAGCAGCTCACGGACGGCCCTGAACACCGGGGAGCTGTTTTTT.

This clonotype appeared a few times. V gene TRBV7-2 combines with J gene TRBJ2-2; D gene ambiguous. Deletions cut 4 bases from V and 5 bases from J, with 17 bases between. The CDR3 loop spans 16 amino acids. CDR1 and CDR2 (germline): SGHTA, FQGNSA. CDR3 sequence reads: CASSWPNEMRTGELFF. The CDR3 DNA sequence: TGTGCCAGCAGCTGGCCGAACGAGATGAGGACCGGGGAGCTGTTTTTT.

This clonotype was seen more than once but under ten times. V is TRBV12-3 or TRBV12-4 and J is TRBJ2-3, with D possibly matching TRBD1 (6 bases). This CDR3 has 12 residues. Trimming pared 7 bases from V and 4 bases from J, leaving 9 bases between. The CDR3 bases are TGTGCCAGCACCACAGGGTCAGATACGCAGTATTTT. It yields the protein CASTTGSDTQYF.

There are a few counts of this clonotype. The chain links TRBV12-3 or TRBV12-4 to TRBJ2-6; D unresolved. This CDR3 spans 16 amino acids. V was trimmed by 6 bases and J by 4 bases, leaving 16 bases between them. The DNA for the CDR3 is TGTGCCAGCAGCAACGGGTGGGATCCCGGGGCCAACGTCCTGACTTTC. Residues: CASSNGWDPGANVLTF.